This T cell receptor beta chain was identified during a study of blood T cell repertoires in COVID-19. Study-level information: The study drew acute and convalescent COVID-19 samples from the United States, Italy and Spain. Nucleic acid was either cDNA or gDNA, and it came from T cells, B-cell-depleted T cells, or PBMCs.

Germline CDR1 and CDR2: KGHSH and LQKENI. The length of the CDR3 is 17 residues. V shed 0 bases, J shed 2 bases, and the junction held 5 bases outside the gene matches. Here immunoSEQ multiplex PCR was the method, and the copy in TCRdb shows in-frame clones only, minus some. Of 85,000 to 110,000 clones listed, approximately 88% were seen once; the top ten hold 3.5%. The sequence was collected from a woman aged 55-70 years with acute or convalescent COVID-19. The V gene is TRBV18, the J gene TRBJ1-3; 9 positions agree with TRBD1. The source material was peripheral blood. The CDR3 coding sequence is TGTGCCAGCTCACCACCGGACAGGGGATTCACTGGAAACACCATATATTTT. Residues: CASSPPDRGFTGNTIYF. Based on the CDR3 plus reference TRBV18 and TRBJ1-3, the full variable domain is NAGVMQNPRHLVRRRGQEARLRCSPMKGHSHVYWYRQLPEEGLKFMVYLQKENIIDESGMPKERFSAEFPKEGPSILRIQQVVRGDSAAYFCASSPPDRGFTGNTIYFGEGSWLTVV.